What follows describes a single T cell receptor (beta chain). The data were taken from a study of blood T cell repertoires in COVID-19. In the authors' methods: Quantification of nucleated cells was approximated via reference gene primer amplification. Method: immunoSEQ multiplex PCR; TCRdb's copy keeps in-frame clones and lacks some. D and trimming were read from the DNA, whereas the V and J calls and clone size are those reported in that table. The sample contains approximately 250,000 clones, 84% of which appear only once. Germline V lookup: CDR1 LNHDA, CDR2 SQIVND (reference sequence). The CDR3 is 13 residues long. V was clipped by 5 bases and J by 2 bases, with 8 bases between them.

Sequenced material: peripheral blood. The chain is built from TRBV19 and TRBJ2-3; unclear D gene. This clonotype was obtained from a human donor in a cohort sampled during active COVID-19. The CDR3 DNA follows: TGTGCCAGTAGTCCCCAATTCACAGATACGCAGTATTTT. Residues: CASSPQFTDTQYF. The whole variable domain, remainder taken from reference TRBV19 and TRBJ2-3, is DGGITQSPKYLFRKEGQNVTLSCEQNLNHDAMYWYRQDPGQGLRLIYYSQIVNDFQKGDIAEGYSVSREKKESFPLTVTSAQKNPTAFYLCASSPQFTDTQYFGPGTRLTVL.